This T cell receptor (beta chain) was recorded in a study of cytomegalovirus exposure and HLA in healthy donors (dated by TCRdb to 2015 to 2018). A note on the overall study: An earlier analysis of roughly 610 of the donors reported about 260 Gb of sequence data and 90 million to 120 million unique TCR beta sequences obtained from roughly 180 million T cells. Among 300 to 500 genotyped donors of the cohort, an average of around 250,000 unique TCR beta nucleotide sequences was sequenced per donor, of which about 18% were non-productive. To decide whether each TCR beta V gene segment behaved as functional or pseudogenic, an earlier analysis of fewer than 750 of the donors relied on high-throughput TCR beta sequencing. Along with the roughly 670-subject first cohort, a separate validation cohort of 120 different subjects was used. Class I and class II HLA loci were covered by the typing at four-digit resolution. The study used immunosequencing to profile the T cell repertoires of more than 650 subjects and linked those repertoires to cytomegalovirus serostatus. About five DR-DQ haplotypes were treated as single units for association and clustering because of strong linkage in the cohort. An early release that covered about 600 HLA-typed donors contained approximately 300 gigabases of sequencing data and about 93 million unique TCR sequences. A later analysis re-examined previously published TCR beta repertoires from more than 550 donors and added high-resolution HLA genotyping to investigate patterns of TCR occurrence. Rather than using new phenotypic data, the later analysis identified candidate immune exposures from TCR beta sequences and from how often those sequences occurred across donors. The genetic ancestry cluster associated with self-reported Caucasian donors included about 81% of the roughly 400 genotyped donors. The study was designed to test whether signatures of past pathogen exposure could be identified by cataloging public T cell receptors. To predict cytomegalovirus infection status, the study combined high-throughput TCR immunosequencing, statistical association of individual TCRs with disease status, and machine learning. A later genetic analysis used genome-wide SNP genotypes for about 65% of the roughly 670 donors, treating that subset as a discovery cohort. All discovery cohort repertoires had been generated on a single sequencing platform. Typing coverage differed by locus: A, B, C, DRB1 and DQB1 were typed in roughly 620-630 donors, DQA1 in around 500, DPA1 in 600 to 610, and DPB1 in 400 to 490. Donor age, sex, ethnicity and CMV serostatus were collected together with the repertoire data. Results the study describes overall, beyond this receptor: Sequencing depth was assumed to be roughly uniform across donors in the presence/absence analyses, though that assumption may not hold. Cytomegalovirus status was reported to be diagnosed by the classifier with high specificity and sensitivity in both the original and validation cohorts. Only TCR beta chains were sequenced in this cohort, and the absence of alpha or paired-chain data limited detectable features. In vitro tests confirmed that a few of the cytomegalovirus-associated TCR beta chains recognize cytomegalovirus antigens. In an earlier analysis of roughly 500 of the donors, most TCR beta V segments appeared in productive rearrangements about 87% or about 30% of the time, broadly matching IMGT annotations. In a later analysis, the rate of TCR association differed among HLA loci, with DRB1 alleles having the most associated TCRs and HLA-C alleles having the fewest. A later analysis reported that several top co-occurrence clusters appeared linked to parvovirus B19, influenza, CMV and Epstein-Barr virus. Strong co-occurrence of HLA alleles, especially DR and DQ, made assigning TCR associations to individual alleles difficult. A further reported finding was that TCR beta sequences accurately predicted the HLA-A and HLA-B alleles for most subjects in the first cohort. It was suggested by the authors that the approach could potentially be generalized to other disease states and immunological phenotypes. In a later analysis, most CMV-associated TCR beta chains were found to appear HLA-restricted, with HLA associations seemingly driven largely by CMV exposure. Specific HLA alleles were associated with 15,000 to 20,000 TCR beta sequences at a false discovery rate of 0.05 in a later analysis. Immune exposure information for the cohort was limited to CMV serostatus. A group of highly shared sequence variants was considered likely to be a technical artifact of the sequencing pipeline. A later analysis found that HLA-associated TCR beta chains were more clonally expanded and had lower generation probabilities than equally common non-associated chains. In a later genetic analysis, fewer N-insertions in productive TCRs were reported among donors in an Asian-associated ancestry cluster than the roughly 700-donor mean. Linkage disequilibrium might explain the correlated functional status among segregating V segments, but an unknown experimental factor could not be ruled out. A later genetic analysis associated a missense DCLRE1C variant with V-gene and J-gene trimming of TCR beta chains, and an independent cohort replicated the association. Across donors, most TCR sequences were observed very rarely, whereas some public TCRs were present in many individuals. In the study, 164 TCR beta chains were listed as associated with cytomegalovirus. Because some donors lacked HLA typing at each locus, the association tests relied only on the typed subset. About 17 rarely observed V segments, including chromosome 9 orphons, were excluded from the earlier analysis of 550 to 700 of the donors because counts were too low.

Receptor libraries were prepared by the immunoSEQ multiplex PCR assay. A mixture of 60 forward primers for TCR Vbeta segments and 13 reverse primers for TCR Jbeta segments was used in the multiplex PCR. A multiplex PCR assay on genomic DNA amplified the CDR3 region of rearranged TCR beta genes. On the Illumina HiSeq System, the amplified TCR beta libraries were sequenced as 87-base-pair reads. As for the original processing: A later analysis counted about 80 million unique TCR beta chains across the 550 to 700 repertoires, and some 11 million of these chains were shared by at least two donors. Raw reads were error-corrected and collapsed into unique sequences with a nearest-neighbor algorithm that merged closely related sequences to remove PCR and sequencing errors. Alignment of CDR3 sequences to IMGT reference sequences was used to assign V, D and J gene segments. Each retained sequence needed at least a six-nucleotide match to both a V gene segment and a J gene segment. Rearrangements were called productive when the CDR3 lacked stop codons and stayed in frame with V and J; all others were non-productive. CDR3 was defined by IMGT convention, running from the second conserved V-encoded cysteine to the conserved J-encoded phenylalanine. The earlier analysis of 500 to 650 of the donors excluded any sequence lacking an unambiguous match to a single V gene segment. An earlier analysis of 587 of the donors classified V segments as functional when productive rearrangements were above 56.7% and as segregating when the standard deviation between donors was above 5%. A statistical classification framework was built to diagnose cytomegalovirus status from the catalog of TCR beta chain sequences. V and J gene assignment, in a later analysis, came from comparing TCR nucleotide sequences with IMGT/GENE-DB human TR gene sequences. The TCRdist pipeline was used in a later analysis to assign CDR3 sequences and most-parsimonious VDJ recombination scenarios. A later analysis defined each TCR beta chain by its CDR3 amino acid sequence plus V-gene family, and excluded reads lacking a unique V-gene family. A later analysis removed nearly 600 highly shared, low-generation-probability nucleotide sequences to deal with suspected cross-contamination and a sequencing artifact. A later analysis calculated a clonal expansion index for each public chain from normalized within-repertoire ranks of inferred template counts. A later analysis computed generation probabilities with a VDJ recombination model fitted to out-of-frame rearrangements, and checked the results against IGoR. Hypergeometric tests were used in a later analysis to score TCR-TCR, TCR-HLA and TCR-CMV co-occurrence, with a repertoire-size bias correction applied to the TCR pairs. A later analysis estimated false discovery rates by permuting HLA or CMV assignments 20 times. In a later analysis, co-occurring TCRs were grouped using DBSCAN, and TCRdist sequence similarity was added for clustering within HLA-allele-positive subsets. Repertoires with fewer than 30,000 or more than 120,000 public chains were left out of co-occurrence clustering, as were a handful of repertoires with anomalous nucleotide sharing. TCRdb re-hosts the immuneACCESS table, in-frame sequences only. Its copies lack some clones; in the studies checked, an unresolved V gene accounts for under half of them, and the cause for the rest is not known. V and J calls and clone size are those listed in that table; D and trimming were worked out from the DNA. Here the sample has about 150,000 clones; approximately 80% occur a single time. The ten largest clonotypes hold 4% of the sample.

In total, approximately 700 healthy bone marrow donors made up the cohort. At the time of sampling, all cohort members were nominally healthy, though unrecorded immune exposures were likely present. The donor tested CMV seronegative, placing the donor among the 352 seronegative members of the cohort. A peripheral blood sample was provided by each donor, and peripheral blood mononuclear cells were used for TCR beta sequencing. Genomic DNA extraction from the blood cell samples was performed with the Qiagen DNeasy Blood Extraction Kit. Comments on this clone: Its cognate antigen has yet to be identified. Base qualities are not at hand, and no much larger clone is one base apart.

The clonotype originates from a woman aged 40-49 years in good health and CMV-seronegative. The sample comprised PBMCs.

The DNA sequence is as follows: TGTGCCAGCAGTGACCAGTGGACAGGGAAGAACGAGCAGTACTTC. It specifies CASSDQWTGKNEQYF. In this chain, TRBV6-1 is recombined with TRBJ2-7; 8 of the junction bases match TRBD1. The CDR3 runs 15 residues from the cysteine to the phenylalanine. This entry keeps only the CDR3 DNA: 45 bases, framed from base 1. The germline V gene specifies MNHNS as CDR1 and SASEGT as CDR2. Trimming removed 3 bases from V and 5 bases from J; the gene matches leave 9 bases unexplained.